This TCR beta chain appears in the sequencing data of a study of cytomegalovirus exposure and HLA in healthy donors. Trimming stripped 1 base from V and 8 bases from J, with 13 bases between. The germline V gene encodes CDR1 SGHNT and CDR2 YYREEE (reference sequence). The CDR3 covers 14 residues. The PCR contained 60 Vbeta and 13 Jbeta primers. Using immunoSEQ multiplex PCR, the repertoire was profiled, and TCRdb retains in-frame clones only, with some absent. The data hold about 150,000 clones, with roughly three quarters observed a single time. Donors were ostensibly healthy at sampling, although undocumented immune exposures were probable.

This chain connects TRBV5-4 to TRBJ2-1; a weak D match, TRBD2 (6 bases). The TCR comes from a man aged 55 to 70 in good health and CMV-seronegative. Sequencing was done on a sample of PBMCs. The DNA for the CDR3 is TGTGCCAGCAGCTTGCGGGTTTCTAGCGATGAGCAGTTCTTC. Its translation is CASSLRVSSDEQFF.